The clone carrying this T cell receptor beta chain was observed a handful of times. One entry per CDR3 protein results from TCRdb running MiXCR on the 5' RACE reads. The profile shows fewer than 350,000 distinct CDR3 sequences, 3% to 4.5% of them singletons. The data were taken from a study of T cells after yellow fever vaccination. Germline V gene data show CDR1 as SNHLY and CDR2 as FYNNEI. Losses at the gene ends were 4 bases for V and 4 bases for J; bases not matched to a gene: 7. The CDR3 extends over 15 amino acids. V usage is TRBV2 and J usage is TRBJ1-5; the match to TRBD1 covers 7 bases. The sequencing here drew on PBMCs, taken on the day of the yellow fever booster vaccination. The sequence was obtained from a man between 18 and 35 years old who received the YFV17D yellow fever vaccine. CDR3 nucleotide sequence: TGTGCCAGCAGTGGTGGACAGGCTTTGAATCAGCCCCAGCATTTT. Its protein is CASSGGQALNQPQHF.